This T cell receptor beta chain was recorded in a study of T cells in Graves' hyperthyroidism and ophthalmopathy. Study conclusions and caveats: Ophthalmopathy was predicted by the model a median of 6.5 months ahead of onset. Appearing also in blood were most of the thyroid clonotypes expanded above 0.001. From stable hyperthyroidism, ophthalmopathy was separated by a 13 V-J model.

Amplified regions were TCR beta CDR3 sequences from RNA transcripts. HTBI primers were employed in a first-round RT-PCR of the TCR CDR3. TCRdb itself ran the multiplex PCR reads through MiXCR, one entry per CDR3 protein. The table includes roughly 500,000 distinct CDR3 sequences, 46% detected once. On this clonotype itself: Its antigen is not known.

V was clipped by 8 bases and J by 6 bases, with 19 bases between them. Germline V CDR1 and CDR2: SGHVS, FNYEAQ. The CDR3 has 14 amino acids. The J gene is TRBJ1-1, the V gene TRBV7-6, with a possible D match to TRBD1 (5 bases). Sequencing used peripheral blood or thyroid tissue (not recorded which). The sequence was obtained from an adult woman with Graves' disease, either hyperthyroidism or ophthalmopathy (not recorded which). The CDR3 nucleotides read TGTGCCAGCGTGGGACTAGCGGGAGGGTCTGAAGCTTTCTTT. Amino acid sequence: CASVGLAGGSEAFF.